The source of this TCR beta chain is a study of T cell changes during pregnancy in multiple sclerosis. Between the trimmed V and J ends, which lost 2 bases and 5 bases, there was a span of 7 bases. This CDR3 region has 13 residues. The germline V gene encodes CDR1 ENHRY and CDR2 SYGVKD. This clone was detected only a few times. The repertoire was sequenced with immunoSEQ multiplex PCR; TCRdb's copy has only in-frame clones and lacks some. The data contain roughly 69,000 clones, roughly 88% of them seen just once; the ten biggest clones take up roughly 1.4%. The chain uses TRBV10-3 and TRBJ1-5; D not resolved. The specimen was peripheral blood, collected in the third trimester of pregnancy. This receptor was taken from a female donor with multiple sclerosis, enrolled in a pregnancy study. CDR3 bases: TGTGCCATCAGTGAGACGGAGGATCAGCCCCAGCATTTT. This codes for CAISETEDQPQHF.